This TCR beta chain was recovered during a study of identical twins. Whole-study findings and limits: Models, which agreed with sharing between unrelated individuals, nonetheless underestimated the out-of-frame TCR alpha sharing seen in monozygotic twins. Cord blood's abundant beta clonotypes had fewer insertions, unlike memory repertoires.

As to this clonotype: Its antigen is still unknown.

CDR1 and CDR2 from the germline V gene are SGHTA and FQGNSA. V lost 1 base, J lost 6 bases, and 11 bases lay in between. CDR3 length equals 14 residues. Template switching supplied a universal primer site; unique molecular identifiers were carried on the cDNA. TCRdb fed the 5' RACE reads into MiXCR, producing one record per CDR3 protein. This sample yields 400,000 to 500,000 distinct CDR3 sequences, of which roughly 18% are seen a single time; approximately 12% belongs to the top ten. The sample was naive T cells sorted from blood. J is TRBJ2-3 and V is TRBV7-2; no definite D call. The receptor comes from a man aged 50 or older in good health. The CDR3 reads CASSLVSGPDTQYF. The CDR3, as DNA: TGTGCCAGCAGCTTAGTTTCGGGTCCTGATACGCAGTATTTT.